This TCR beta chain was observed in a study of beta chain features in type 1 diabetes. Study outcomes and limitations: Researchers report that Type 1 diabetes patients had moderately but significantly shorter TCRB CDR3s across all four CD4+ subsets. Compared to healthy donors, patients appeared to have naive, central memory and Treg TCRB repertoires that were more alike.

The whole isolated RNA underwent reverse transcription, so sequencing captured expressed TCRB transcripts. The assay was immunoSEQ multiplex PCR, and TCRdb's table has in-frame clones only and misses some. This sample has 970,000 or so clones, with roughly 15% found just once. This clone was counted between two and nine times. What it recognizes is unknown. The junction shows a germline mismatch at one end, possibly a read error. Germline values: CDR1 LNHDA, CDR2 SQIVND (reference sequence). The CDR3 totals 17 residues. Sequencing input: naive CD4+ T cells from blood. V and J are TRBV19 and TRBJ1-2; 8 bases align to TRBD1. This receptor was identified in a woman aged 18 to 35 in good health. The CDR3 loop is CASSTTGTGPPNYGYTF. The CDR3 DNA is TGTGCCAGTAGTACGACCGGGACAGGCCCACCTAATTATGGCTACACCTTC.